This T cell receptor (beta chain) emerged from a study of shared clonotypes between healthy human individuals. This CDR3 is 15 amino acids long. Trimming stripped 3 bases from V and 3 bases from J, with 15 bases between. Germline V lookup: CDR1 MDHEN, CDR2 SYDVKM. The input for sorted-subset replicate PCRs was about 200 ng DNA, tens of thousands of T cell genomes. Sequenced by immunoSEQ multiplex PCR; TCRdb stores in-frame clones only, minus some. The repertoire includes hundreds of thousands of clones, about three quarters of them detected once, and more than 1.5% sits in the top ten. Specimen: memory CD4+ T cells sorted from blood. This sample's subset: CD45RA-negative fraction. This clonotype was sampled from a woman in her twenties or thirties in good health. The chain links TRBV28 to TRBJ2-7; D unresolved. CDR3 nucleotides: TGTGCCAGCAGTTTCTCCCCTGACTCCGGCTACGAGCAGTACTTC. As protein: CASSFSPDSGYEQYF.